This is a list of T cell receptor beta chains from one sample in a study of Ad26.COV2.S vaccination and SARS-CoV-2 variants. TCRdb's table, derived via immunoSEQ multiplex PCR, lists solely in-frame clones and lacks some. The table has about 350,000 clones, under 95% seen once. The sample consisted of peripheral blood, taken after recovery from COVID-19. These receptors were taken from a human donor who had recovered from COVID-19. Each CDR3 is given with its conserved first and last residue. A D gene is named only where the DNA matches it firmly. Not every row has a clone size; where given, it reads once, few, many or a size class.

>TRBJ2-1|TRBV2|-|-
TGTGCCAGCAGTGATCGGTATGAGCAGTTCTTC
CASSDRYEQFF
>TRBJ1-2|TRBV27|-|-
TGTGCCAGCAGTTTAAGGGGTAACTATGGCTACACCTTC
CASSLRGNYGYTF
>TRBJ2-3|TRBV13|-|TRBD2
TGTGCCAGCAGCATTAGCGGGGGGGCCAAAGATACGCAGTATTTT
CASSISGGAKDTQYF
>TRBJ2-1|TRBV19|-|TRBD2
TGTGCCAGTAGCCTGATAGCGGGGGGCGGTTACAATGAGCAGTTCTTC
CASSLIAGGGYNEQFF
>TRBJ2-7|TRBV14|-|-
TGTGCCAGCAGCCCGCAGGGCTACGAGCAGTACTTC
CASSPQGYEQYF
>TRBJ1-1|TRBV19|-|-
TGTGCCAGTAGTATACCGGGACGGGCTCTGAACACTGAAGCTTTCTTT
CASSIPGRALNTEAFF
>TRBJ1-3|TRBV6-6|-|-
TGTGCCAGCTCGATTCCGGGCATATCTGGAAACACCATATATTTT
CASSIPGISGNTIYF
>TRBJ2-2|TRBV7-2|-|-
TGTGCCAGCAGCTCATACTCCACCGGGGAGCTGTTTTTT
CASSSYSTGELFF
>TRBJ2-1|TRBV9|-|TRBD2
TGTGCCAGCAGCGTAGCTACTAGCGGTTTTGACAATGAGCAGTTCTTC
CASSVATSGFDNEQFF
>TRBJ1-2|TRBV9|-|-
TGTGCCAGCAGCCCCCTTAACTATGGCTACACCTTC
CASSPLNYGYTF
>TRBJ2-1|TRBV9|-|TRBD2
TGTGCCAGCAGCGGGGGCGGGGGGGGCAATGAGCAGTTCTTC
CASSGGGGGNEQFF
>TRBJ1-4|TRBV21-1|few|-
TGTGCCAGCAGAGTAACTAATGAAAAACTGTTTTTT
CASRVTNEKLFF
>TRBJ1-2|TRBV2|-|-
TGTGCCAGCAGCCGCACCAGGGCAGTTTATGGCTACACCTTC
CASSRTRAVYGYTF
>TRBJ2-5|TRBV5-1|-|TRBD2
TGCGCCAGCAGCTTGGTGGGACTAGCGGGGAGGGGTGAGACCCAGTACTTC
CASSLVGLAGRGETQYF